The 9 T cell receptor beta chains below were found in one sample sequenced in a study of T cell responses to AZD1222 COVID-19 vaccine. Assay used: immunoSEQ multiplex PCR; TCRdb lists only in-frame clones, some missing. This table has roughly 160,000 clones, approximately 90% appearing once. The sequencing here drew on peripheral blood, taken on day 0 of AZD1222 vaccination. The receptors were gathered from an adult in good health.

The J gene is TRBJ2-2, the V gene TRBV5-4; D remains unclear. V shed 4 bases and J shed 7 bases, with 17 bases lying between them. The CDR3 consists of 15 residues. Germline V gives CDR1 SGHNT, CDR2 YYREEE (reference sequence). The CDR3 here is CASSVGDLSLGELFF. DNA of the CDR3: TGTGCCAGCAGCGTTGGAGATTTGTCTCTCGGGGAGCTGTTTTTT.

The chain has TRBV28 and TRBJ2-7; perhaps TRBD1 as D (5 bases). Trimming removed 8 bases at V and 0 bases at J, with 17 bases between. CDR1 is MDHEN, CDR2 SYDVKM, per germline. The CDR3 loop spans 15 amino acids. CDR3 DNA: TGTGCCAGCCTGGGGCAGCTGCTGGGCTCCTACGAGCAGTACTTC. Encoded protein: CASLGQLLGSYEQYF.

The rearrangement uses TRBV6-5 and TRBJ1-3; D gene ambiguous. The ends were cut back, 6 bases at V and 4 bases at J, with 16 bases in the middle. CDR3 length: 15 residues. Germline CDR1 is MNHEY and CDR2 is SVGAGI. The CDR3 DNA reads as TGTGCCAGCAGGACGGACCGTTCGGGGGGAAACACCATATATTTT. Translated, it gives CASRTDRSGGNTIYF.

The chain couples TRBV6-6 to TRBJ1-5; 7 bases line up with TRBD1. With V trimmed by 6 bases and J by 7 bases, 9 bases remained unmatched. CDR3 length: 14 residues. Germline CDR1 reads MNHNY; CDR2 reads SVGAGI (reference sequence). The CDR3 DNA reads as TGTGCCAGCAGGCTAGGGGGCGGGAGCCAGCCCCAGCATTTT. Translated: CASRLGGGSQPQHF.

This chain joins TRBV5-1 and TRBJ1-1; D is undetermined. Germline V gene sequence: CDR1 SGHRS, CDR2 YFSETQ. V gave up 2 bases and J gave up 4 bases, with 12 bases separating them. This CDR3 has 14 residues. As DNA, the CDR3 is TGCGCCAGCAGCTTTGTTCCAGCGAGCACTGAAGCTTTCTTT. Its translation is CASSFVPASTEAFF.

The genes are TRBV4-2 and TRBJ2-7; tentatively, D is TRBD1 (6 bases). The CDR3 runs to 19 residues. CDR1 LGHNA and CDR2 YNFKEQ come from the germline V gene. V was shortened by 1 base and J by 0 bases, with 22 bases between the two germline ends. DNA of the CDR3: TGTGCCAGCAGCCAAGGCTATCCACGGACAGCAAAAAGCTCCTACGAGCAGTACTTC. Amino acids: CASSQGYPRTAKSSYEQYF.

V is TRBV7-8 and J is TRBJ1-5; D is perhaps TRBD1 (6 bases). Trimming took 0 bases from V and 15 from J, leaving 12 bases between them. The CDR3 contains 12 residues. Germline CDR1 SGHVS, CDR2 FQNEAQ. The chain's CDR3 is CASSLAGGVAHF. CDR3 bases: TGTGCCAGCAGCTTAGCAGGGGGGGTAGCGCATTTT.

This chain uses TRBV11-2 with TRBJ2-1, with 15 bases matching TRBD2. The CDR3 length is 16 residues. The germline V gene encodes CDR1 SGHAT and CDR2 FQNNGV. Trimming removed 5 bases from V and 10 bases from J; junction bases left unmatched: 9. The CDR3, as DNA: TGTGCCAGCAGCCCAGGACTAGCGGGGGGGTATATGGAGCAGTTCTTC. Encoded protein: CASSPGLAGGYMEQFF.

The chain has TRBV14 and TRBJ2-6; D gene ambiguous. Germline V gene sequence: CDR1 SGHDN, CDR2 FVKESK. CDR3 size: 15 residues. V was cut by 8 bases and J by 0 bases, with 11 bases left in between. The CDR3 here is CASAKRSSGANVLTF. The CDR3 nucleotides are TGTGCCAGCGCGAAAAGGTCCTCTGGGGCCAACGTCCTGACTTTC.